This T cell receptor (beta chain) is drawn from a study of blood T cell repertoires in COVID-19. Per the study methods: Amplification with reference gene primers provided the estimates of nucleated cell counts. Some clones are missing from TCRdb's copy, which holds only in-frame ones; the method was immunoSEQ multiplex PCR. The D gene and trimming were derived from the DNA, and the V and J assignments and clone size from that table. The sample gives 270,000 or so clones, around 86% of which show up once; 0.9% to 1% is in the top ten. CDR3 length equals 16 residues. Per germline, CDR1 MNHEY and CDR2 SMNVEV (reference sequence). J was trimmed by 7 bases and V by 1 base; bases with no gene match: 13.

The J gene is TRBJ2-7, the V gene TRBV27, with 7 bases matching TRBD2. This TCR was recovered from a woman in her thirties or forties who had recovered from COVID-19. Sequencing was done on a sample of peripheral blood. Here the CDR3 reads CASSLYPTSSLKEQYF. The CDR3 nucleotides read TGTGCCAGCAGTTTATACCCGACTAGCAGCTTAAAGGAGCAGTACTTC.